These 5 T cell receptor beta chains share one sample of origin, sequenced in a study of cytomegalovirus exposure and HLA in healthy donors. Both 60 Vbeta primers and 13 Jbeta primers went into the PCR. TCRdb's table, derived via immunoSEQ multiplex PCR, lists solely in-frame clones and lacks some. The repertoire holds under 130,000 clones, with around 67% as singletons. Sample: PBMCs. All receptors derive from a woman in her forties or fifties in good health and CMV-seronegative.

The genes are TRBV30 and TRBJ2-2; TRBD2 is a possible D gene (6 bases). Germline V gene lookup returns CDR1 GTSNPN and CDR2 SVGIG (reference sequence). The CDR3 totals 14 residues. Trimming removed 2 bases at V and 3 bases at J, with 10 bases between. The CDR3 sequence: CAWSSGLYTGELFF. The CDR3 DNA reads TGTGCCTGGAGTTCGGGACTTTACACCGGGGAGCTGTTTTTT.

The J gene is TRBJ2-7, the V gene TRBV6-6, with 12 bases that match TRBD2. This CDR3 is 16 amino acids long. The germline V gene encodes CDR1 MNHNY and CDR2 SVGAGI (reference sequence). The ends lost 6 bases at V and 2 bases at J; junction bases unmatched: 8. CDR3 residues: CASRTSGSPEAYEQYF. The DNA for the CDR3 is TGTGCCAGCAGGACTAGCGGGAGTCCCGAAGCCTACGAGCAGTACTTC.

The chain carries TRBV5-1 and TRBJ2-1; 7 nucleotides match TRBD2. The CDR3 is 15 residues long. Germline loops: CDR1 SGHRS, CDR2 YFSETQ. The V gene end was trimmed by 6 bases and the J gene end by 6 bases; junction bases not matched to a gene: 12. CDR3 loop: CASTGGASGANEQFF. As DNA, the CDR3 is TGCGCCAGCACTGGGGGAGCTAGCGGAGCCAATGAGCAGTTCTTC. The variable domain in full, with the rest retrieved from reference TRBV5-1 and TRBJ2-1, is KAGVTQTPRYLIKTRGQQVTLSCSPISGHRSVSWYQQTPGQGLQFLFEYFSETQRNKGNFPGRFSGRQFSNSRSEMNVSTLELGDSALYLCASTGGASGANEQFFGPGTRLTVL.

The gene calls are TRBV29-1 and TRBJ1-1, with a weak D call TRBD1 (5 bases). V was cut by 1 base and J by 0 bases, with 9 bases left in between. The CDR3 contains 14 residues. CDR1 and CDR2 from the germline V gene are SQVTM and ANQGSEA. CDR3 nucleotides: TGCAGCGTTGAAGTCCCAGGGATGAACACTGAAGCTTTCTTT. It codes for CSVEVPGMNTEAFF.

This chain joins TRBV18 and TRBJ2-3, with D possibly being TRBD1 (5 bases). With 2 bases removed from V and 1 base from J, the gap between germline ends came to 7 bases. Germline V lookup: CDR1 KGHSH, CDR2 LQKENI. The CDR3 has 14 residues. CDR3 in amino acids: CASSPLGGTDTQYF. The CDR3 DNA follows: TGTGCCAGCTCACCATTAGGGGGCACAGATACGCAGTATTTT. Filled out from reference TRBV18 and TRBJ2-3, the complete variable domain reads NAGVMQNPRHLVRRRGQEARLRCSPMKGHSHVYWYRQLPEEGLKFMVYLQKENIIDESGMPKERFSAEFPKEGPSILRIQQVVRGDSAAYFCASSPLGGTDTQYFGPGTRLTVL.